The 23 T cell receptor beta chains listed next were all sequenced from one sample in a study of T-cell reconstitution after alpha-beta-depleted transplantation in children. The TCRbeta library incorporated unique molecular identifiers. TCRdb used MiXCR to reprocess the PCR reads, holding one entry per CDR3 protein. The repertoire consists of roughly 120,000 distinct CDR3 sequences, with 10% occurring once and the leading ten covering 8% to 9.5%. This specimen was PBMCs from the stem cell graft donor, taken from the stem cell graft. The source is a human donor who donated a stem cell graft to a child with acute lymphoblastic leukemia.

This clonotype was detected ten times or more. The gene calls are TRBV7-9 and TRBJ2-5; 9 bases are shared with TRBD1. V lost 4 bases and J lost 4; bases outside the gene matches: 10. The germline V gene encodes CDR1 SEHNR and CDR2 FQNEAQ (reference sequence). The CDR3 is 16 residues long. The chain's CDR3 is CASSYSGTGISETQYF. CDR3 nucleotides: TGTGCCAGCAGCTACTCCGGGACAGGGATTTCAGAGACCCAGTACTTC.

The chain recombines TRBV29-1 with TRBJ1-1, with D perhaps TRBD1 (6 bases). CDR1 is SQVTM, CDR2 ANQGSEA, per germline. This CDR3 comprises 12 residues. The germline V and J ends were trimmed by 6 bases and 0 bases, with 8 bases remaining between them. Written as DNA, the CDR3 is TGCAGCGTGGGGACACTGAACACTGAAGCTTTCTTT. Its translation: CSVGTLNTEAFF. The full variable domain, rest sourced from reference TRBV29-1 and TRBJ1-1, is SAVISQKPSRDICQRGTSLTIQCQVDSQVTMMFWYRQQPGQSLTLIATANQGSEATYESGFVIDKFPISRPNLTFSTLTVSNMSPEDSSIYLCSVGTLNTEAFFGQGTRLTVV.

This chain joins TRBV30 and TRBJ2-1; D gene uncertain. CDR3 length: 13 residues. In germline, CDR1 is GTSNPN, CDR2 SVGIG (reference sequence). The CDR3 region is CASTDLPYNEQFF. In DNA form, the CDR3 reads TGTGCTTCGACTGACCTCCCTTACAATGAGCAGTTCTTC.

This clonotype was recorded many times. The V call is TRBV15, the J call TRBJ2-7, with a tentative D call TRBD1 (5 bases). This CDR3 contains 13 residues. The germline CDR1 and CDR2 sequences are LNHNV and YYDKDF (reference sequence). Trimming stripped 4 bases from V and 4 bases from J, with 11 bases between. CDR3 nucleotide sequence: TGTGCCACCAGCATAGTTAGGGGATACGAGCAGTACTTC. It specifies CATSIVRGYEQYF. Combining the CDR3 with reference TRBV15 and TRBJ2-7 gives the whole variable domain DAMVIQNPRYQVTQFGKPVTLSCSQTLNHNVMYWYQQKSSQAPKLLFHYYDKDFNNEADTPDNFQSRRPNTSFCFLDIRSPGLGDTAMYLCATSIVRGYEQYFGPGTRLTVT.

In this sample, this clonotype turned up many times. The chain uses TRBV20-1 and TRBJ2-3, with 10 bases identical to TRBD2. Germline CDR1 and CDR2: DFQATT and SNEGSKA (reference sequence). CDR3 length: 15 residues. V dropped 4 bases and J dropped 5; count of bases not matched to a gene: 9. In DNA, the CDR3 is TGCAGTGCTACACCTCCTAGCGGGAGAGGAGATACGCAGTATTTT. This codes for CSATPPSGRGDTQYF.

Many counts were recorded for this clonotype. The chain combines TRBV5-6 with TRBJ1-6, with 7 bases fitting TRBD1. The CDR3 contains 16 residues. With 4 bases clipped from V and 0 bases from J, the junction kept 4 bases outside the gene matches. CDR1 and CDR2 (germline): SGHDT, YYEEEE. CDR3 DNA: TGTGCCAGCAGCCGGACAGGCCTCTCCTATAATTCACCCCTCCACTTT. It codes for CASSRTGLSYNSPLHF. The full variable domain, with the rest looked up from reference TRBV5-6 and TRBJ1-6, is DAGVTQSPTHLIKTRGQQVTLRCSPKSGHDTVSWYQQALGQGPQFIFQYYEEEERQRGNFPDRFSGHQFPNYSSELNVNALLLGDSALYLCASSRTGLSYNSPLHFGNGTRLTVT.

This clonotype has a count of ten or more. V usage is TRBV9 and J usage is TRBJ2-2, with a tentative D call TRBD2 (6 bases). Germline V gives CDR1 SGDLS, CDR2 YYNGEE. Trimming left V 0 bases short and J 0 bases short, with 9 bases between. The CDR3 is 16 amino acids. CDR3 DNA: TGTGCCAGCAGCGTAGAGCGGGCCGCGAACACCGGGGAGCTGTTTTTT. Its protein is CASSVERAANTGELFF.

This clonotype has a count of ten or more. The chain has TRBV7-2 and TRBJ2-2; 8 bases align to TRBD2. CDR3 size: 15 residues. CDR1 and CDR2 (germline): SGHTA, FQGNSA. With 4 bases clipped from V and 7 bases from J, the junction kept 8 bases outside the gene matches. This CDR3 is CASSSWRGVGGELFF. The CDR3 DNA reads as TGTGCCAGCAGCTCGTGGCGGGGGGTGGGCGGGGAGCTGTTTTTT.

The sample holds many counts of this clonotype. This chain links TRBV20-1 with TRBJ2-1, with TRBD1 matching over 9 bases. The J segment lost 2 bases and the V segment lost 6 bases, leaving 5 bases of the junction unmatched. CDR1 and CDR2 (germline): DFQATT, SNEGSKA (reference sequence). The CDR3 sequence is 14 residues long. CDR3 residues: CSAGTGSTYNEQFF. CDR3 DNA sequence: TGCAGTGCGGGGACAGGGTCTACCTACAATGAGCAGTTCTTC.

This clonotype was recorded many times. V gene TRBV12-3 or TRBV12-4 combines with J gene TRBJ2-6; 7 positions match TRBD1. V lost 3 bases and J lost 2; bases outside the gene matches: 4. There are 16 residues in the CDR3. The CDR3 is CASSFRTGAGANVLTF. CDR3 bases: TGTGCCAGCAGTTTTCGGACAGGAGCTGGGGCCAACGTCCTGACTTTC.

This clonotype was counted at least ten times. This chain joins TRBV7-9 and TRBJ2-7, with TRBD2 matching over 8 bases. The CDR3 is made up of 14 amino acids. Germline V gene sequence: CDR1 SEHNR, CDR2 FQNEAQ (reference sequence). The V gene end was trimmed by 3 bases and the J gene end by 2 bases; junction bases not matched to a gene: 3. In nucleotides, the CDR3 is TGTGCCAGCAGCTTGGGACTAGTACCCTACGAGCAGTACTTC. Its translation: CASSLGLVPYEQYF.

At least ten counts were recorded for this clonotype. The V gene is TRBV5-1, the J gene TRBJ2-1, with 11 bases fitting TRBD2. Germline lookup yields CDR1 SGHRS and CDR2 YFSETQ. Trimming removed 3 bases from V and 6 bases from J; junction bases left unmatched: 2. This CDR3 is 14 amino acids long. The CDR3 DNA reads TGCGCCAGCAGCTCGGGACTAGCGGCCAATGAGCAGTTCTTC. This encodes CASSSGLAANEQFF.

This clonotype was found many times. The V gene is TRBV7-6, the J gene TRBJ2-7; D remains ambiguous. Trimming shortened V by 1 base and J by 4 bases, and 11 bases separated the two germline ends. Germline values: CDR1 SGHVS, CDR2 FNYEAQ. This CDR3 spans 14 amino acids. CDR3 nucleotides: TGTGCCAGCAGCTTAGGGCATCAGCTTTACGAGCAGTACTTC. Translated: CASSLGHQLYEQYF. The full variable domain, in which reference TRBV7-6 and TRBJ2-7 provide the parts outside the CDR3, is GAGVSQSPRYKVTKRGQDVALRCDPISGHVSLYWYRQALGQGPEFLTYFNYEAQQDKSGLPNDRFSAERPEGSISTLTIQRTEQRDSAMYRCASSLGHQLYEQYFGPGTRLTVT.

Ten or more counts support this clonotype. This sequence joins TRBV5-1 and TRBJ2-1; 15 positions agree with TRBD2. Per the germline V gene, CDR1 is SGHRS and CDR2 is YFSETQ. The CDR3 length is 18 residues. V shed 3 bases and J 4 bases; nucleotides not matched to a gene: 8. As DNA, the CDR3 is TGCGCCAGCAGCTCCCGGACTAGCGGGAGGGCCACATACAATGAGCAGTTCTTC. Residues: CASSSRTSGRATYNEQFF.

This clonotype was seen repeatedly, ten times or more. The chain joins TRBV4-1 to TRBJ2-1, with 10 bases that match TRBD2. The CDR3 is 18 residues long. Losses at the gene ends were 0 bases for V and 4 bases for J; bases not matched to a gene: 9. Looked up from germline, CDR1 is MGHRA and CDR2 is YSYEKL. The CDR3 nucleotides read TGCGCCAGCAGCCAAGAATCCAGCGGGGGGGCCGCTTACAATGAGCAGTTCTTC. Its protein product is CASSQESSGGAAYNEQFF.

This clonotype was recorded at least ten times. The chain is built from TRBV12-3 or TRBV12-4 and TRBJ1-1; the D is unclear. This CDR3 contains 14 residues. Trimming took 2 bases from V and 7 from J, leaving 14 bases between them. The CDR3 protein is CASSLIPTLGEAFF. CDR3 DNA sequence: TGTGCCAGCAGTTTAATCCCCACGTTGGGTGAAGCTTTCTTT.

This clonotype was observed many times. The V and J genes are TRBV6-2 or TRBV6-3 and TRBJ2-3; possibly TRBD1 or TRBD2 for D (5 bases each). V gave up 2 bases and J gave up 2 bases, with 11 bases separating them. The CDR3 has 15 amino acids. Per germline, CDR1 MNHEY and CDR2 SVGEGT. The CDR3 here is CASSYEGRYTDTQYF. The CDR3 coding sequence is TGTGCCAGCAGTTACGAGGGGCGCTACACAGATACGCAGTATTTT.

This clonotype appeared many times. This chain connects TRBV6-4 to TRBJ2-1; the D gene is possibly TRBD2 (6 bases). With 0 bases removed from V and 0 bases from J, the gap between germline ends came to 15 bases. Germline lookup yields CDR1 MRHNA and CDR2 SNTAGT. This CDR3 spans 18 amino acids. CDR3 protein: CASSDSKVGGSSYNEQFF. In DNA form, the CDR3 reads TGTGCCAGCAGTGACTCAAAGGTTGGGGGGAGCTCCTACAATGAGCAGTTCTTC.

In its sample, this clonotype ranks as medium-sized. The chain couples TRBV7-8 to TRBJ1-5; 7 bases align to TRBD1. This CDR3 contains 15 residues. CDR1 is SGHVS, CDR2 FQNEAQ, per germline. V trimming: 2 bases; J trimming: 6 bases; junction bases outside the gene matches: 7. The CDR3, as DNA: TGTGCCAGCAGCTTAAACAGGGGACCCAGTCAGCCCCAGCATTTT. Translated: CASSLNRGPSQPQHF.

This clonotype was picked up many times. The chain uses TRBV25-1 and TRBJ1-5; 7 bases fit TRBD1. The CDR3 is 15 residues long. V was pared by 5 bases and J by 5 bases, with 9 bases of the junction left unmatched. The germline V gene has CDR1 MGHDK and CDR2 SYGVNS. In DNA, the CDR3 is TGTGCCAGCAGTTCACAGGGGTTTGGAGATCAGCCCCAGCATTTT. Its translation: CASSSQGFGDQPQHF.

This clonotype was picked up a small number of times. The V call is TRBV11-3, the J call TRBJ2-1; either TRBD1 or TRBD2 may fit D (6 bases each). The CDR3 extends over 15 amino acids. Germline CDR1 is SGHNT and CDR2 is YENEEA. Trimming removed 2 bases at V and 6 bases at J, with 14 bases between. CDR3 sequence: CASSLIGGDINEQFF. The DNA for the CDR3 is TGTGCCAGCAGCTTAATTGGCGGGGACATCAATGAGCAGTTCTTC. The full variable domain, completed using reference TRBV11-3 and TRBJ2-1, is EAGVVQSPRYKIIEKKQPVAFWCNPISGHNTLYWYLQNLGQGPELLIRYENEEAVDDSQLPKDRFSAERLKGVDSTLKIQPAELGDSAVYLCASSLIGGDINEQFFGPGTRLTVL.

This clonotype appeared many times. CDR3 in DNA: TGTGCCAGCAGTTTAGGTCCCGGGCGGGGGCTAGGGGCACTCCTGACTTTC. Residues: CASSLGPGRGLGALLTF. V and J are TRBV27 and TRBJ2-6; D possibly corresponds to TRBD2 (7 bases). The ends were cut back, 2 bases at V and 14 bases at J, with 25 bases in the middle. The CDR3 consists of 17 residues. The germline V gene encodes CDR1 MNHEY and CDR2 SMNVEV (reference sequence).

This clonotype came up many times. The V gene is TRBV3-1, the J gene TRBJ2-7; the match to TRBD1 covers 11 bases. The junction had 2 bases not matched to a gene; V was cut back by 0 bases and J by 4 bases. The CDR3 contains 15 residues. Germline V gives CDR1 LGHDT, CDR2 YNNKEL (reference sequence). This CDR3 reads CASSQEGQGGYEQYF. CDR3 DNA: TGTGCCAGCAGCCAAGAGGGACAGGGGGGATACGAGCAGTACTTC.